Shown below are 27 T cell receptor beta chains from a single sample sequenced in a study of spatial heterogeneity in lung cancer. MiXCR, applied by TCRdb to the 5' RACE reads, yields one record per CDR3 protein. The repertoire holds more than 10,000 distinct CDR3 sequences, with roughly 5.2% as singletons. This sample's time point: sample taken at primary tumor resection. Whole RNA came from tumor, nontumor lung or frozen PBMC and was sequenced without being sorted. The sequenced sample was lung tumor tissue, obtained at surgery. The receptors originated from a human donor with early-stage non-small cell lung cancer.

This clonotype occurred many times. This beta chain was picked up by a library intended for alpha chains and is off target, so its count carries little meaning. The chain recombines TRBV15 with TRBJ2-5; the D call may be TRBD1 or TRBD2 (7 bases each). The ends were cut back, 5 bases at V and 4 bases at J, with 17 bases in the middle. The length of the CDR3 is 15 residues. From germline, CDR1 is LNHNV and CDR2 YYDKDF (reference sequence). CDR3 sequence reads: CATSPTGRGGETQYF. The CDR3 DNA sequence: TGTGCCACCAGCCCCACCGGCAGGGGGGGAGAGACCCAGTACTTC.

There are many counts of this clonotype. Little can be read into the size of this beta chain, an off-target read in a library designed for alpha chains. The gene calls are TRBV6-5 and TRBJ1-1; D might be TRBD1 (6 bases). CDR3 length: 13 amino acids. Trimming took 8 bases from V and 1 from J, leaving 11 bases between them. Germline V gives CDR1 MNHEY, CDR2 SVGAGI. CDR3: CASHWTENTEAFF. CDR3 nucleotides: TGTGCCAGCCACTGGACAGAGAACACTGAAGCTTTCTTT.

This clonotype occurred many times. The size of this beta chain means little, since it is a stray read in a library made for alpha chains. This chain joins TRBV6-2 or TRBV6-3 and TRBJ2-2; 10 nucleotides match TRBD2. Germline assignment: CDR1 MNHEY and CDR2 SVGEGT. The CDR3 length is 18 residues. Trimming removed 2 bases from V and 4 bases from J; junction bases left unmatched: 10. CDR3 DNA sequence: TGTGCCAGCAGTTACCACCCCGCTAGCGGGAGTGTCACCGGGGAGCTGTTTTTT. Its protein is CASSYHPASGSVTGELFF.

In this sample, this clonotype turned up many times. The size of this beta chain means little, since it is a stray read in a library made for alpha chains. J is TRBJ2-2 and V is TRBV7-3; perhaps TRBD1 as D (6 bases). Deletions cut 1 base from V and 0 bases from J, with 12 bases between. This CDR3 has 17 residues. Per the germline V gene, CDR1 is SGHTA and CDR2 is FQGTGA. CDR3 DNA sequence: TGTGCCAGCAGCTTAAAACCGGGACATCCGAACACCGGGGAGCTGTTTTTT. Amino acids: CASSLKPGHPNTGELFF.

This clonotype was seen ten or more times. The library was prepared for alpha chains; this beta chain is a stray read, so its frequency means little. The chain couples TRBV7-2 to TRBJ2-1; 12 bases match TRBD2. The J segment lost 5 bases and the V segment lost 4 bases, leaving 6 bases of the junction unmatched. The CDR3 is 16 residues long. Germline-derived CDR1 and CDR2 are SGHTA and FQGNSA. The DNA of the CDR3 is TGTGCCAGCAGCTCGCTAGCGGGGGGGCGGAACAATGAGCAGTTCTTC. Protein product: CASSSLAGGRNNEQFF.

This clonotype occurred many times. This beta chain is an off-target read within a library intended for alpha chains, so its frequency means little. V and J are TRBV7-2 and TRBJ2-3, with 12 bases lining up with TRBD2. J lost 8 bases, V lost 3 bases, and 6 bases had no gene match. Germline CDR1 and CDR2: SGHTA and FQGNSA. This CDR3 has 15 residues. CDR3 in amino acids: CASSLASGGVGTQYF. CDR3 DNA: TGTGCCAGCAGCTTGGCTAGCGGGGGGGTAGGTACGCAGTATTTT.

This clonotype has more than one count but fewer than ten. Within a library made for alpha chains, this beta chain is off target, and its count is uninformative. The chain uses TRBV7-3 and TRBJ2-7; 8 bases fit TRBD1. The V segment lost 5 bases and the J segment 5 bases; nucleotides outside the gene matches: 11. This CDR3 spans 15 amino acids. The germline V gene has CDR1 SGHTA and CDR2 FQGTGA. Here the CDR3 reads CASSQTGQGTHEQYF. In DNA, the CDR3 is TGTGCCAGCAGCCAAACCGGACAGGGTACCCACGAGCAGTACTTC.

This clonotype has ten or more counts. A library prepared for alpha chains yielded this beta chain as an off-target read; its size is of little meaning. V usage is TRBV10-3 and J usage is TRBJ1-1; D is uncertain. The CDR3 is 13 amino acids. The germline gives CDR1 ENHRY, CDR2 SYGVKD. V was shortened by 4 bases and J by 3 bases, with 9 bases between the two germline ends. The CDR3 sequence: CAISVVEDTEAFF. The DNA of the CDR3 is TGTGCCATCAGTGTTGTAGAGGACACTGAAGCTTTCTTT.

By proportion, this clonotype is medium-sized. Being off target in a library aimed at alpha chains, this beta chain has a size of little meaning. In DNA form, the CDR3 reads TGTGCCAGCAGCCAAGATGTGCCGGGGGCCTCAGATACGCAGTATTTT. The encoded protein is CASSQDVPGASDTQYF. V gene TRBV3-1 combines with J gene TRBJ2-3; D might be TRBD1 or TRBD2, each matching 6 bases. Germline CDR1 reads LGHDT; CDR2 reads YNNKEL (reference sequence). V was cut by 0 bases and J by 4 bases, with 14 bases left in between. The CDR3 consists of 16 residues.

This clonotype was counted many times. This beta chain is a stray sequence in a library constructed for alpha chains; its clone size is not meaningful. CDR3 loop: CSVRSIGANTGELFF. The CDR3 coding sequence is TGCAGCGTAAGGAGTATTGGGGCAAACACCGGGGAGCTGTTTTTT. This chain joins TRBV29-1 and TRBJ2-2, with a tentative D call TRBD1 (5 bases). The CDR3 totals 15 residues. V was clipped by 6 bases and J by 2 bases, with 16 bases between them. CDR1 is SQVTM, CDR2 ANQGSEA, per germline.

This clonotype rates as medium-sized. Because the library targeted alpha chains, this beta chain is an off-target read whose size means little. The V call is TRBV6-1, the J call TRBJ1-6; D gene uncertain. V was pared by 1 base and J by 7 bases, with 5 bases between. The germline gives CDR1 MNHNS, CDR2 SASEGT. The CDR3 spans 13 residues. CDR3 region: CASSEDPNSPLHF. CDR3 sequence (DNA): TGTGCCAGCAGTGAAGACCCCAATTCACCCCTCCACTTT.

The sample holds many counts of this clonotype. This beta chain is a stray sequence in a library constructed for alpha chains; its clone size is not meaningful. The chain links TRBV19 to TRBJ2-1; weak D call: TRBD1 (5 bases). The CDR3 sequence is 16 residues long. Germline CDR1 reads LNHDA; CDR2 reads SQIVND (reference sequence). The V end was cut by 10 bases, the J end by 7 bases, with 26 bases between. CDR3 in amino acids: CATQKGAQRIKNEQFF. In DNA, the CDR3 is TGTGCCACCCAAAAAGGGGCCCAAAGGATTAAAAATGAGCAGTTCTTC.

This clonotype is judged medium-sized. Little can be read into the size of this beta chain, an off-target read in a library designed for alpha chains. The chain joins TRBV12-3 or TRBV12-4 to TRBJ2-5; D could derive from TRBD1 or TRBD2 (7 bases each). V was pared by 2 bases and J by 5 bases, with 12 bases between. The CDR3 runs to 14 residues. CDR3 nucleotides: TGTGCCAGCAGTTTACAGGGGGGGTCGGAGACCCAGTACTTC. Translating gives CASSLQGGSETQYF.

This clonotype was counted ten times or more. This beta chain represents an off-target read in a library built for alpha chains; its size is of limited meaning. The chain is built from TRBV6-2 or TRBV6-3 and TRBJ1-5; TRBD1 might be the D (6 bases). Germline V lookup: CDR1 MNHEY, CDR2 SVGEGT. This CDR3 contains 14 residues. Between the trimmed V and J ends, which lost 4 bases and 7 bases, there was a span of 14 bases. The DNA for the CDR3 is TGTGCCAGCAGTTTAACCGGGGGCTGGCAGCCCCAGCATTTT. Translated: CASSLTGGWQPQHF.

This clonotype was detected many times. A library prepared for alpha chains yielded this beta chain as an off-target read; its size is of little meaning. The chain has TRBV5-6 and TRBJ2-5; possible D gene TRBD1, 6 bases. Germline-derived CDR1 and CDR2 are SGHDT and YYEEEE. V was cut by 5 bases and J by 3 bases, with 11 bases left in between. The CDR3 sequence is 13 residues long. The CDR3 nucleotides are TGTGCCAGCAGACTCAGGGGAGAAGAGACCCAGTACTTC. Translating gives CASRLRGEETQYF.

The sample holds many counts of this clonotype. Within a library made for alpha chains, this beta chain is off target, and its count is uninformative. CDR3 sequence (DNA): TGTGCCAGCAGCCATCGGAGGGGTCATTACGAGCAGTACGTC. It encodes CASSHRRGHYEQYV. This chain connects TRBV14 to TRBJ2-7, with D possibly TRBD2 on 6 matching bases. CDR3 length equals 14 residues. The V end was cut by 3 bases, the J end by 4 bases, with 13 bases between. CDR1 SGHDN and CDR2 FVKESK come from the germline V gene.

At least ten counts were recorded for this clonotype. Found in a library prepared for alpha chains, this beta chain is an off-target read, and its abundance has little meaning. The rearrangement joins TRBV7-2 to TRBJ2-7, with 9 nucleotides matching TRBD2. Germline V gene sequence: CDR1 SGHTA, CDR2 FQGNSA. J gave up 4 bases and V 5 bases, and 9 bases lay outside the gene matches. The CDR3 extends over 15 amino acids. CDR3 protein: CASSRTSGFGYEQYV. The CDR3 DNA sequence: TGTGCCAGCAGCCGAACTAGCGGGTTTGGGTACGAGCAGTACGTC.

This clonotype was detected ten times or more. Since the library was made to target alpha chains, this beta chain is a stray read and its abundance is not meaningful. The chain's CDR3 is CRFLRDFPPYDTGELFF. CDR3 coding DNA: TGCAGGTTCCTTCGGGACTTCCCCCCCTATGACACCGGGGAGCTGTTTTTT. The V gene is TRBV29-1, the J gene TRBJ2-2, with D perhaps matching TRBD2 (6 bases). CDR1 is SQVTM, CDR2 ANQGSEA, per germline. The CDR3 is 17 amino acids.

This clonotype has at least ten counts. The size of this beta chain means little, since it is a stray read in a library made for alpha chains. The rearrangement links TRBV5-5 to TRBJ2-3; 8 nucleotides align to TRBD2. CDR3 length: 14 amino acids. V was clipped by 2 bases and J by 1 base; unmatched bases: 0. Germline V gene sequence: CDR1 SGHKS, CDR2 YYEKEE (reference sequence). The CDR3 DNA is TGTGCCAGCAGCTTAGCGGGGGGCACAGATACGCAGTATTTT. This encodes CASSLAGGTDTQYF.

This clonotype has at least ten counts. Because the library targeted alpha chains, this beta chain is an off-target read whose size means little. This chain uses TRBV10-3 with TRBJ2-7; 11 bases match TRBD2. Germline loops: CDR1 ENHRY, CDR2 SYGVKD. V shed 6 bases and J 1 base; nucleotides not matched to a gene: 2. This CDR3 region has 14 residues. CDR3 sequence reads: CAIRASGGSYEQYV. CDR3 bases: TGTGCCATCAGGGCTAGCGGGGGGTCCTACGAGCAGTACGTC.

This clonotype was observed many times. Because this beta chain is a stray read in a library intended to capture alpha chains, its abundance should not be given much weight. V and J are TRBV5-1 and TRBJ2-5; D not certain. V was shortened by 5 bases and J by 1 base, with 9 bases between the two germline ends. CDR1 is SGHRS, CDR2 YFSETQ, per germline. The CDR3 contains 13 residues. The CDR3: CASRAGIQETQYF. CDR3 nucleotide sequence: TGCGCCAGCAGGGCAGGAATCCAAGAGACCCAGTACTTC.

This clonotype was seen ten or more times. The size of this beta chain means little, since it is a stray read in a library made for alpha chains. The chain carries TRBV30 and TRBJ1-1, with a possible D match to TRBD1 (5 bases). The germline CDR1 and CDR2 sequences are GTSNPN and SVGIG (reference sequence). This CDR3 has 13 residues. With 0 bases removed from V and 3 bases from J, the gap between germline ends came to 8 bases. In nucleotides, the CDR3 is TGTGCCTGGAGTGTTCAGGGTGACACTGAAGCTTTCTTT. Translation: CAWSVQGDTEAFF. Variable domain in full (rest from reference TRBV30 and TRBJ1-1): SQTIHQWPATLVQPVGSPLSLECTVEGTSNPNLYWYRQAAGRGLQLLFYSVGIGQISSEVPQNLSASRPQDRQFILSSKKLLLSDSGFYLCAWSVQGDTEAFFGQGTRLTVV.

A word on this clonotype: This beta chain is an off-target read within a library intended for alpha chains, so its frequency means little. This chain connects TRBV7-9 to TRBJ2-5; 9 nucleotides match TRBD1. The germline V gene encodes CDR1 SEHNR and CDR2 FQNEAQ (reference sequence). V shed 4 bases, J shed 4 bases, and the junction held 4 bases outside the gene matches. This CDR3 comprises 14 residues. CDR3 in DNA: TGTGCCAGCAGCTACCAGACAGGGGGAGAGACCCAGTACTTC. Translated: CASSYQTGGETQYF.

This clonotype was picked up many times. Because this beta chain is a stray read in a library intended to capture alpha chains, its abundance should not be given much weight. The chain has TRBV30 and TRBJ2-1, with 8 nucleotides matching TRBD2. Germline CDR1 is GTSNPN and CDR2 is SVGIG (reference sequence). This CDR3 is 11 amino acids long. The V segment lost 3 bases and the J segment 15 bases; nucleotides outside the gene matches: 7. The CDR3 coding sequence is TGTGCCTGGAGACCAGCGGGGGTTTGGTTCTTC. It codes for CAWRPAGVWFF.

This clonotype was observed many times. This beta chain is a stray read from a library made for alpha chains; its abundance is not meaningful. The chain carries TRBV20-1 and TRBJ2-7; 8 bases map to TRBD1. CDR1 and CDR2 (germline): DFQATT, SNEGSKA (reference sequence). After removal of 6 bases from V and 3 bases from J, the junction contained 4 bases not matched to a gene. The CDR3 consists of 12 residues. The chain's CDR3 is CSARTGNYEQYF. CDR3 coding DNA: TGCAGTGCCAGGACAGGGAACTACGAGCAGTACTTC.

In its sample, this clonotype ranks as medium-sized. Because this beta chain is a stray read in a library intended to capture alpha chains, its abundance should not be given much weight. The V and J genes are TRBV20-1 and TRBJ1-6; no definite D call. Trimming pared 1 base from V and 10 bases from J, leaving 17 bases between. CDR1 is DFQATT, CDR2 SNEGSKA, per germline (reference sequence). The CDR3 loop spans 15 amino acids. In DNA, the CDR3 is TGCAGTGCTAGAGGGCGGGCAGAACATGACTCACCCCTCCACTTT. This gives the protein CSARGRAEHDSPLHF.

This clonotype was observed at least ten times. Since it is a stray read in a library aimed at alpha chains, this beta chain has a size that is not meaningful. The chain recombines TRBV6-5 with TRBJ2-1; TRBD1 matches at 8 bases. V lost 4 bases and J lost 0; bases outside the gene matches: 2. The CDR3 spans 15 residues. Germline values: CDR1 MNHEY, CDR2 SVGAGI. The CDR3 DNA is TGTGCCAGCAGTTCCGGGACAGGCTCCTACAATGAGCAGTTCTTC. Amino acid sequence: CASSSGTGSYNEQFF.